This entry is about one T cell receptor (beta chain). Its antigen is currently unknown. The data belong to a study of CD8 T cells in ankylosing spondylitis. TCRdb re-called the 5' RACE reads with MiXCR, one entry per CDR3 protein. The table has 340,000 or so distinct CDR3 sequences, roughly 15% seen once. With 3 bases removed from V and 3 bases from J, the gap between germline ends came to 12 bases. Germline V CDR1 and CDR2: SGDLS, YYNGEE. The CDR3 has 14 residues. Findings of the study overall: Some motif variants were previously reported in reactive arthritis synovial fluid and blood. Seemingly characteristic of ankylosing spondylitis blood was a TCR beta motif consisting of 7 or 8 highly homologous variants.

The origin of this receptor is a male donor with ankylosing spondylitis or in good health (not recorded which). The specimen was blood, either unsorted or a sorted T cell fraction (not recorded which). The V and J genes are TRBV9 and TRBJ2-5, with a weak D call TRBD1 (6 bases). CDR3 amino acids: CASSGWGRKETQYF. DNA of the CDR3: TGTGCCAGCAGCGGTTGGGGGCGGAAAGAGACCCAGTACTTC.